This is a list of T cell receptor beta chains from one sample in a study of cytomegalovirus exposure and HLA in healthy donors. Here immunoSEQ multiplex PCR was the method, and the copy in TCRdb shows in-frame clones only, minus some. Of about 72,000 clones in the sample, approximately 94% are singletons; the top ten hold 1.5% to 2%. Sequencing input: PBMCs. The source of these receptors is a woman aged 18-29 years in good health and CMV-seropositive. CDR3s include the opening cysteine and the closing phenylalanine or tryptophan. The D gene is left open where the match is weak. Part of the rows lack a size; the others show once, few, many or a class for expanded clones.

abundance | j_gene | d_gene | v_gene | CDR3aa | CDR3nt
- | TRBJ1-3 | - | TRBV14 | CASRLGGGGNTIYF | TGTGCCAGCCGACTTGGGGGCGGAGGAAACACCATATATTTT
once | TRBJ1-1 | - | TRBV15 | CATSRQLGAEAFF | TGTGCCACCAGCAGACAGCTGGGAGCTGAAGCTTTCTTT
once | TRBJ1-5 | TRBD1 | TRBV6-1 | CASSEALKGTGGHF | TGTGCCAGCAGTGAAGCGCTTAAGGGGACAGGGGGGCATTTT
- | TRBJ2-1 | - | TRBV15 | CATSRRRVSGHNEQFF | TGTGCCACCAGCCGGAGGAGGGTTTCGGGGCACAATGAGCAGTTCTTC
- | TRBJ2-1 | TRBD2 | TRBV11-2 | CASSLGTSLGYNEQFF | TGTGCCAGCAGCTTAGGGACTAGCCTGGGGTACAATGAGCAGTTCTTC
- | TRBJ1-1 | - | TRBV6-1 | CASIKSTANTEAFF | TGTGCCAGCATAAAAAGCACCGCTAACACTGAAGCTTTCTTT
- | TRBJ2-5 | - | TRBV2 | CASSEKRETQYF | TGTGCCAGCAGTGAGAAGCGGGAGACCCAGTACTTC
- | TRBJ2-5 | TRBD2 | TRBV18 | CASSPSGGTQYF | TGTGCCAGCTCACCTAGCGGGGGGACCCAGTACTTC
- | TRBJ2-7 | - | TRBV19 | CASSIGPTVSYEQYF | TGTGCCAGTAGTATAGGCCCGACTGTCTCCTACGAGCAGTACTTC
- | TRBJ1-5 | - | TRBV30 | CAWSVQGNQPQHF | TGTGCCTGGAGTGTACAAGGCAATCAGCCCCAGCATTTT
- | TRBJ1-2 | TRBD1 | TRBV5-1 | CASTQEGQNFYGYTF | TGCGCCAGCACCCAGGAGGGACAGAACTTTTATGGCTACACCTTC
- | TRBJ2-7 | - | TRBV19 | CASSIASGTAHEQYF | TGTGCCAGTAGTATAGCCTCGGGTACGGCCCACGAGCAGTACTTC
- | TRBJ1-2 | TRBD1 | TRBV6-4 | CASSEGATGTDVYGYTF | TGTGCCAGCAGTGAAGGGGCAACCGGGACAGACGTCTATGGCTACACCTTC
- | TRBJ2-2 | TRBD2 | TRBV9 | CASSPGGRTSGKNTGELFF | TGTGCCAGCAGCCCCGGTGGGAGGACTAGCGGGAAGAACACCGGGGAGCTGTTTTTT
- | TRBJ2-1 | TRBD2 | TRBV4-1 | CASSRASGGSYNEQFF | TGCGCCAGCAGCCGGGCTAGCGGTGGCTCCTACAATGAGCAGTTCTTC
- | TRBJ1-4 | TRBD1 | TRBV27 | CASSLSPPDRGYATNEKLFF | TGTGCCAGCAGTTTATCCCCCCCGGACAGGGGCTATGCAACTAATGAAAAACTGTTTTTT
- | TRBJ1-2 | TRBD1 | TRBV27 | CASSLSGQRGYTF | TGTGCCAGCAGTTTATCGGGACAGAGGGGCTACACCTTC
- | TRBJ1-2 | - | TRBV7-9 | CASSLFGVGGYTF | TGTGCCAGCAGCTTGTTCGGGGTCGGTGGCTACACCTTC
- | TRBJ2-3 | - | TRBV2 | CASSETGRVGTDTQYF | TGTGCCAGCAGTGAAACTGGGCGGGTTGGCACAGATACGCAGTATTTT
- | TRBJ2-3 | - | TRBV4-3 | CASSHGGTDTQYF | TGCGCCAGCAGCCACGGGGGCACAGATACGCAGTATTTT
- | TRBJ1-3 | TRBD1 | TRBV9 | CASSVGTGSSGNTIYF | TGTGCCAGCAGCGTAGGGACAGGATCGTCGGGAAACACCATATATTTT
- | TRBJ2-1 | - | TRBV7-9 | CASSLSGEQFF | TGTGCCAGCAGCTTATCGGGTGAGCAGTTCTTC
- | TRBJ2-1 | - | TRBV7-6 | CASSTLAGRWWNEQFF | TGTGCCAGCAGCACCCTGGCGGGACGGTGGTGGAATGAGCAGTTCTTC
- | TRBJ1-5 | TRBD1 | TRBV6-5 | CASSSGQGTNQPQHF | TGTGCCAGCAGTTCCGGACAGGGGACCAATCAGCCCCAGCATTTT
- | TRBJ2-1 | TRBD1 | TRBV6-1 | CASSVDRAGEQFF | TGTGCCAGCAGTGTGGACAGGGCGGGTGAGCAGTTCTTC
- | TRBJ1-2 | - | TRBV11-2 | CASSPVVLYGYTF | TGTGCCAGCAGCCCGGTGGTCCTCTATGGCTACACCTTC
- | TRBJ1-5 | - | TRBV28 | CASSLRRTAQHF | TGTGCCAGCAGTTTACGGAGGACGGCCCAGCATTTT
- | TRBJ2-5 | - | TRBV7-3 | CASSKSLVKGQETQYF | TGTGCCAGCAGCAAGTCACTAGTTAAAGGCCAAGAGACCCAGTACTTC
few | TRBJ1-3 | - | TRBV28 | CASSPTGSGNTIYF | TGTGCCAGCAGCCCAACAGGGTCTGGAAACACCATATATTTT
- | TRBJ1-6 | - | TRBV5-4 | CASSFPGVNSPLHF | TGTGCCAGCAGCTTCCCAGGGGTAAATTCACCCCTCCACTTT
once | TRBJ2-5 | - | TRBV6-5 | CASSYGSQETQYF | TGTGCCAGCAGTTACGGGAGCCAAGAGACCCAGTACTTC
- | TRBJ1-1 | - | TRBV21-1 | CASSKAAFMNTEAFF | TGTGCCAGCAGCAAGGCTGCCTTTATGAACACTGAAGCTTTCTTT
few | TRBJ1-4 | - | TRBV5-1 | CASSNAGTHGGEKLFF | TGCGCCAGCAGCAACGCCGGGACTCACGGCGGGGAAAAACTGTTTTTT
- | TRBJ1-4 | - | TRBV7-9 | CASSLFRGGSTNEKLFF | TGTGCCAGCAGCTTATTCCGAGGAGGGTCAACTAATGAAAAACTGTTTTTT
- | TRBJ1-5 | - | TRBV13 | CASSSRGVRDQPQHF | TGTGCCAGCAGCTCCCGTGGTGTGAGGGATCAGCCCCAGCATTTT
- | TRBJ2-5 | TRBD2 | TRBV5-1 | CASSSSGDSIQETQYF | TGCGCCAGCAGCTCGAGCGGGGACTCCATACAAGAGACCCAGTACTTC
- | TRBJ1-5 | TRBD1 | TRBV7-9 | CASSLAGTGNQPQHF | TGTGCCAGCAGCTTAGCCGGGACAGGGAATCAGCCCCAGCATTTT
- | TRBJ1-1 | - | TRBV6-5 | CASSWGGDPYTEAFF | TGTGCCAGCAGTTGGGGGGGGGACCCTTACACTGAAGCTTTCTTT
- | TRBJ2-1 | TRBD2 | TRBV25-1 | CASSEFSGGLNNEQFF | TGTGCCAGCAGTGAATTTTCGGGGGGGCTGAACAATGAGCAGTTCTTC
- | TRBJ2-1 | - | TRBV5-1 | CASSLNVLGGAYNEQFF | TGCGCCAGCAGCTTGAACGTTTTGGGGGGTGCCTACAATGAGCAGTTCTTC
- | TRBJ1-5 | - | TRBV10-3 | CAVGAPGGNQPQHF | TGTGCCGTGGGCGCTCCCGGGGGCAATCAGCCCCAGCATTTT
- | TRBJ2-1 | - | TRBV4-1 | CASSQDWRGRKQFF | TGCGCCAGCAGCCAAGATTGGAGGGGGCGGAAGCAGTTCTTC
- | TRBJ2-1 | - | TRBV10-2 | CASSLSGDEQFF | TGCGCCAGCAGCCTCTCGGGGGATGAGCAGTTCTTC
- | TRBJ1-2 | TRBD1 | TRBV27 | CASSGDRRNYGYTF | TGTGCCAGCAGTGGGGACAGGCGTAACTATGGCTACACCTTC
- | TRBJ2-2 | TRBD1 | TRBV27 | CASSPGTGGTGELFF | TGTGCCAGCAGTCCCGGGACAGGGGGCACCGGGGAGCTGTTTTTT
few | TRBJ1-2 | - | TRBV6-5 | CASSYRHLDRNYGYTF | TGTGCCAGCAGTTACCGCCACCTTGACAGGAACTATGGCTACACCTTC
- | TRBJ2-6 | - | TRBV27 | CASSLFSAGANVLTF | TGTGCCAGCAGTTTATTTTCAGCTGGGGCCAACGTCCTGACTTTC
- | TRBJ1-2 | - | TRBV6-5 | CASSYSEEGYGYTF | TGTGCCAGCAGTTACAGTGAGGAGGGCTATGGCTACACCTTC
- | TRBJ2-5 | - | TRBV19 | CASSTTGPGLETQYF | TGTGCCAGTAGTACGACAGGTCCGGGCCTCGAGACCCAGTACTTC
- | TRBJ2-2 | - | TRBV5-1 | CASSLLGLLHTGELFF | TGCGCCAGCAGCTTGTTGGGACTCCTCCACACCGGGGAGCTGTTTTTT
- | TRBJ2-5 | - | TRBV19 | CASSPPGQETQYF | TGTGCCAGTAGCCCTCCGGGACAAGAGACCCAGTACTTC
- | TRBJ2-7 | TRBD1 | TRBV6-4 | CASSETGGSEQYF | TGTGCCAGCAGTGAGACAGGGGGATCCGAGCAGTACTTC
- | TRBJ1-4 | - | TRBV19 | CASTTGSRNEKLFF | TGTGCCAGCACCACAGGGTCGAGGAATGAAAAACTGTTTTTT
- | TRBJ2-7 | TRBD2 | TRBV5-4 | CASSLSLGLAGHSYEQYF | TGTGCCAGCAGCTTGTCCCTAGGACTAGCGGGACACTCCTACGAGCAGTACTTC
- | TRBJ2-5 | TRBD1 | TRBV19 | CASSTGERETQYF | TGTGCCAGTAGCACAGGGGAGAGGGAGACCCAGTACTTC
- | TRBJ1-4 | TRBD1 | TRBV6-5 | CASRDRESNEKLFF | TGTGCCAGCAGAGACAGGGAAAGTAATGAAAAACTGTTTTTT
once | TRBJ2-5 | TRBD2 | TRBV19 | CASSSGGAYINQETQYF | TGTGCCAGTAGTAGCGGGGGGGCCTATATAAATCAGGAGACCCAGTACTTC
- | TRBJ2-2 | TRBD2 | TRBV15 | CATSRDREARTGELFF | TGTGCCACCAGCAGAGATCGGGAGGCTCGCACCGGGGAGCTGTTTTTT
- | TRBJ1-5 | TRBD1 | TRBV7-9 | CASSSGGTGNNQPQHF | TGTGCCAGCAGCTCCGGCGGGACAGGGAACAATCAGCCCCAGCATTTT